What follows is one T cell receptor beta chain and its context. The antigen this receptor binds is unknown. No much larger clone is present one base from it, and per-base qualities are unavailable. Including cysteine and phenylalanine, the CDR3 has 14 amino acids. The sequence is cut down to CDR3 DNA, 42 bases in frame from base 1. The germline V gene sets CDR1 to MGHDK and CDR2 to SYGVNS. From V the trimming removes 10 bases and from J it removes 0 bases, while the gene matches leave 6 bases of the junction unaccounted for. This specimen belongs to a study of cytomegalovirus exposure and HLA in healthy donors listed by TCRdb under 2017. Background on the whole study: An earlier analysis of some 600 of the donors reported 276 Gb of sequence data and some 110 million unique TCR beta sequences obtained from about 180 million T cells. The number of donors typed differed by locus, with 629-630 for A, B, C, DRB1 and DQB1, around 500 for DQA1, nearly 610 for DPA1, and around 460 for DPB1. Along with the approximately 700-subject first cohort, a separate validation cohort of over a hundred different subjects was used. A later analysis re-examined previously published TCR beta repertoires from several hundred donors and added high-resolution HLA genotyping to investigate patterns of TCR occurrence. Class I and class II HLA loci were covered by the typing at four-digit resolution. An early release covering approximately 600 HLA-typed donors comprised approximately 300 gigabases of sequencing data and approximately 80 million unique TCR sequences. Four or five DR-DQ haplotypes were handled as single units for association and clustering because linkage in the cohort was strong. To predict cytomegalovirus infection status, the study combined high-throughput TCR immunosequencing, statistical association of individual TCRs with disease status, and machine learning. The study aimed to test whether cataloging public T cell receptors could reveal signatures of past pathogen exposure. In a later genetic analysis, genome-wide SNP genotypes for about 55% of the roughly 700 donors were used, and that subset was treated as a discovery cohort. Donor age, sex, ethnicity and CMV serostatus were compiled together with the repertoire data. Every discovery cohort repertoire had been produced on one sequencing platform. Across approximately 400 genotyped donors of the cohort, an average of about 250,000 unique TCR beta nucleotide sequences per donor were sequenced, and roughly 18% of those sequences were non-productive. The T cell repertoires of 550 to 850 subjects were profiled by immunosequencing and related to cytomegalovirus serostatus. The later analysis used no new phenotypic data to find candidate immune exposures, relying instead on TCR beta sequences and their occurrence across donors. Among the roughly 370 genotyped donors, approximately 82% belonged to the genetic ancestry cluster associated with self-reported Caucasian donors. In an earlier analysis of 500 to 650 of the donors, high-throughput TCR beta sequencing was used to judge whether each TCR beta V gene segment behaved as functional or pseudogenic. Study-wide findings and limitations: Correlated functional status among segregating V segments might be attributable to linkage disequilibrium, but an unknown experimental factor could not be ruled out. Strong co-occurrence of HLA alleles, especially DR and DQ, made assigning TCR associations to individual alleles difficult. A later genetic analysis associated a missense DCLRE1C variant with V-gene and J-gene trimming of TCR beta chains, and an independent cohort replicated the association. Roughly uniform sequencing depth across donors was assumed in presence/absence analyses, although this assumption may not hold. Broadly in line with IMGT annotations, most TCR beta V segments showed up in productive rearrangements about 87% or about 30% of the time in an earlier analysis of around 550 of the donors. A further reported finding was that TCR beta sequences accurately predicted the HLA-A and HLA-B alleles for most subjects in the first cohort. The only immune exposure information available for the cohort was CMV serostatus. According to the authors, the approach could potentially be generalized to other disease states and immunological phenotypes. A later genetic analysis reported fewer N-insertions in productive TCRs among donors in an Asian-associated ancestry cluster than the roughly 700-donor mean. In vitro tests confirmed that a few of the cytomegalovirus-associated TCR beta chains recognize cytomegalovirus antigens. The classifier was reported to diagnose cytomegalovirus status with high specificity and sensitivity in both the original cohort and the validation cohort. According to a later analysis, TCR association rates differed among HLA loci, with DRB1 alleles showing the most associated TCRs and HLA-C alleles showing the fewest. A cluster of highly shared sequence variants was judged likely to be a technical artifact of the sequencing pipeline. Specific HLA alleles were associated with roughly 16,000 TCR beta sequences at a false discovery rate of 0.05 in a later analysis. In this cohort, only TCR beta chains were sequenced, and detectable features were limited by the absence of alpha or paired-chain data. In a later analysis, several top co-occurrence clusters were reported to appear linked to parvovirus B19, influenza, CMV and Epstein-Barr virus. The study gave a list of more than 150 TCR beta chains associated with cytomegalovirus. Because counts were too low, more than 15 rarely observed V segments, including chromosome 9 orphons, were left out of the earlier analysis of several hundred of the donors. A later analysis found that most CMV-associated TCR beta chains appeared HLA-restricted, with HLA associations seemingly driven largely by CMV exposure. Most TCR sequences were seen in very few donors, while some public TCRs were found in many individuals. The 87-base-pair reads could not distinguish some IMGT-functional V segments, including TRBV6-2 and TRBV6-3, so those segments were excluded. In a later analysis, HLA-associated TCR beta chains were found to be more clonally expanded and to have lower generation probabilities than equally common non-associated chains. Because HLA typing was missing for some donors at each locus, association tests included only the typed subset.

The cohort consisted of 600 or so healthy bone marrow donors. At the time of sampling, every cohort member was nominally healthy, though immune exposures that went unrecorded were likely present. The donor tested CMV seronegative, placing the donor among the 350 to 400 seronegative members of the cohort. A peripheral blood sample was collected from each donor, and TCR beta sequencing was performed on peripheral blood mononuclear cells. The Qiagen DNeasy Blood Extraction Kit was used to extract genomic DNA from the blood cell samples. The library was prepared using the immunoSEQ multiplex PCR assay. A mixture of 60 forward primers for TCR Vbeta segments and 13 reverse primers for TCR Jbeta segments was used in the multiplex PCR. The CDR3 region of rearranged TCR beta genes was amplified from genomic DNA by a multiplex PCR assay. The amplified TCR beta libraries were sequenced on the Illumina HiSeq System as 87-base-pair reads. The authors' analysis ran thus. A later analysis counted about 80 million unique TCR beta chains across the 700 or so repertoires, and roughly 10 million of these chains were shared by at least two donors. A nearest-neighbor algorithm error-corrected the raw reads and collapsed the reads into unique sequences, merging closely related sequences to remove PCR and sequencing errors. To assign V, D and J gene segments, CDR3 sequences were aligned to IMGT reference sequences. For a sequence to be retained, a match of at least six nucleotides was required to both a V gene segment and a J gene segment. Rearrangements were called productive when the CDR3 lacked stop codons and stayed in frame with V and J; all others were non-productive. CDR3 was defined according to IMGT convention as the region running from the second conserved V-encoded cysteine to the conserved J-encoded phenylalanine. Sequences without an unambiguous match to a single V gene segment were excluded from the earlier analysis of a few hundred of the donors. An earlier analysis of 587 of the donors classified V segments as functional when productive rearrangements were above 56.7% and as segregating when the standard deviation between donors was above 5%. To diagnose cytomegalovirus status from the catalog of TCR beta chain sequences, a statistical classification framework was built. A later analysis assigned V and J genes by comparing TCR nucleotide sequences with IMGT/GENE-DB human TR gene sequences. Using the TCRdist pipeline, a later analysis assigned CDR3 sequences along with most-parsimonious VDJ recombination scenarios. In a later analysis, each TCR beta chain was defined by its CDR3 amino acid sequence together with its V-gene family, and reads lacking a unique V-gene family were excluded. A later analysis removed 592 highly shared, low-generation-probability nucleotide sequences to deal with suspected cross-contamination and a sequencing artifact. In a later analysis, a clonal expansion index was calculated for each public chain from normalized within-repertoire ranks of inferred template counts. In a later analysis, generation probabilities were computed with a VDJ recombination model fitted to out-of-frame rearrangements, and the resulting probabilities were checked against IGoR. In a later analysis, TCR-TCR, TCR-HLA and TCR-CMV co-occurrence was scored with hypergeometric tests, and a repertoire-size bias correction was applied to TCR pairs. To estimate false discovery rates, a later analysis permuted the HLA or CMV assignments 20 times. In a later analysis, co-occurring TCRs were grouped using DBSCAN, and TCRdist sequence similarity was added for clustering within HLA-allele-positive subsets. Repertoires with fewer than 30,000 or more than 120,000 public chains were left out of co-occurrence clustering, as were about 5 repertoires with anomalous nucleotide sharing. TCRdb mirrors the immuneACCESS table, restricted to in-frame sequences. Some clones are absent from its copies; in checked studies, under half trace to an unresolved V gene, and the reason for the others is unknown. The DNA was the basis for D and trimming; V, J and clone size are from that table. The sample yields approximately 160,000 clones; approximately 82% were counted once. Less than 2% of the sample is held by the ten biggest clonotypes.

The chain is made from TRBV25-1 and TRBJ2-3; the junction holds 8 bases that match TRBD2. The sequenced sample was PBMCs. The source of this sequence is a male donor in good health and CMV-seronegative. The CDR3 here reads CAISSGRSTDTQYF. The nucleotide sequence is TGTGCCATATCTAGCGGGCGGAGCACAGATACGCAGTATTTT.